A selection of T cell receptor beta chains follows, all from one sample in a study of T cell responses to AZD1222 COVID-19 vaccine. The table came from immunoSEQ multiplex PCR; TCRdb's copy has only in-frame clones and leaves some out. Here the sample spans 75,000 to 90,000 clones, approximately 91% being singletons. The sequencing here drew on peripheral blood, taken on day 0 of AZD1222 vaccination. The receptor source for this set is an adult in good health. Both conserved end residues are part of each CDR3. D genes are given only for firm matches. The size field is filled for only some rows; it gives once, few, many or a size class.

CDR3aa: CASSFLETQYF
CDR3nt: TGTGCCAGCAGTTTCCTGGAGACCCAGTACTTC
abundance: once
j_gene: TRBJ2-5
len: 11
v_gene: TRBV12-3/TRBV12-4
d_gene: NA

CDR3aa: CASSLDRNEQFF
CDR3nt: TGTGCCAGCAGCTTAGATAGGAATGAGCAGTTCTTC
abundance: NA
j_gene: TRBJ2-1
len: 12
v_gene: TRBV11-2
d_gene: NA

CDR3aa: CASSWEQGSTGYTF
CDR3nt: TGTGCCAGCAGCTGGGAACAGGGCTCTACTGGCTACACCTTC
abundance: NA
j_gene: TRBJ1-2
len: 14
v_gene: TRBV7-9
d_gene: NA

CDR3aa: CASSPPLRGNGYTF
CDR3nt: TGTGCCAGCTCACCACCGCTCAGGGGAAATGGCTACACCTTC
abundance: NA
j_gene: TRBJ1-2
len: 14
v_gene: TRBV18
d_gene: NA

CDR3aa: CASKLRPDRSYEQYF
CDR3nt: TGTGCCAGCAAGTTAAGGCCCGACAGATCCTACGAGCAGTACTTC
abundance: NA
j_gene: TRBJ2-7
len: 15
v_gene: TRBV2
d_gene: NA

CDR3aa: CASSMSGQGASYGYTF
CDR3nt: TGTGCCAGTAGTATGTCGGGACAGGGGGCCAGCTATGGCTACACCTTC
abundance: NA
j_gene: TRBJ1-2
len: 16
v_gene: TRBV19
d_gene: TRBD1

CDR3aa: CASSADSLQETQYF
CDR3nt: TGTGCCAGCAGCGCTGACAGTCTCCAAGAGACCCAGTACTTC
abundance: NA
j_gene: TRBJ2-5
len: 14
v_gene: TRBV7-8
d_gene: NA

CDR3aa: CASSSGGFSGANVLTF
CDR3nt: TGTGCCAGCAGCTCGGGGGGGTTCTCTGGGGCCAACGTCCTGACTTTC
abundance: NA
j_gene: TRBJ2-6
len: 16
v_gene: TRBV28
d_gene: TRBD2

CDR3aa: CASSLSGGRAFF
CDR3nt: TGTGCCAGCAGCTTATCAGGGGGCAGAGCTTTCTTT
abundance: NA
j_gene: TRBJ1-1
len: 12
v_gene: TRBV7-2
d_gene: TRBD1

CDR3aa: CASRVPGTNTEAFF
CDR3nt: TGTGCCAGTAGGGTACCCGGGACCAACACTGAAGCTTTCTTT
abundance: NA
j_gene: TRBJ1-1
len: 14
v_gene: TRBV19
d_gene: NA

CDR3aa: CASSYSGGSSYEQYF
CDR3nt: TGTGCCAGCAGCTACTCAGGGGGTAGCTCCTACGAGCAGTACTTC
abundance: once
j_gene: TRBJ2-7
len: 15
v_gene: TRBV7-9
d_gene: TRBD1

CDR3aa: CASSLRTRRETQYF
CDR3nt: TGTGCCAGCAGTTTACGGACTAGACGGGAGACCCAGTACTTC
abundance: NA
j_gene: TRBJ2-5
len: 14
v_gene: TRBV28
d_gene: TRBD2

CDR3aa: CASSPGDSYEQYF
CDR3nt: TGTGCCAGCAGCCCCGGCGACTCCTACGAGCAGTACTTC
abundance: NA
j_gene: TRBJ2-7
len: 13
v_gene: TRBV6-5
d_gene: NA

CDR3aa: CAISSQGTTEAFF
CDR3nt: TGTGCCATCAGCTCACAGGGTACCACTGAAGCTTTCTTT
abundance: NA
j_gene: TRBJ1-1
len: 13
v_gene: TRBV10-3
d_gene: NA

CDR3aa: CASSVSGNQPQHF
CDR3nt: TGTGCCAGCAGTGTTTCAGGGAATCAGCCCCAGCATTTT
abundance: NA
j_gene: TRBJ1-5
len: 13
v_gene: TRBV2
d_gene: NA

CDR3aa: CATSDNSGAFSGNTIYF
CDR3nt: TGTGCCACCAGTGACAACTCAGGAGCTTTCTCTGGAAACACCATATATTTT
abundance: NA
j_gene: TRBJ1-3
len: 17
v_gene: TRBV24-1
d_gene: NA

CDR3aa: CASSLVPGTGKTDTQYF
CDR3nt: TGCGCCAGCAGCTTGGTCCCCGGGACAGGAAAAACAGATACGCAGTATTTT
abundance: NA
j_gene: TRBJ2-3
len: 17
v_gene: TRBV5-1
d_gene: TRBD1

CDR3aa: CATSRAPGRGTYEQYF
CDR3nt: TGTGCCACCAGCAGAGCGCCGGGACGGGGAACCTACGAGCAGTACTTC
abundance: NA
j_gene: TRBJ2-7
len: 16
v_gene: TRBV15
d_gene: NA

CDR3aa: CATSGETGWGGSEKLFF
CDR3nt: TGTGCCACCAGCGGCGAGACGGGTTGGGGCGGGAGTGAAAAACTGTTTTTT
abundance: NA
j_gene: TRBJ1-4
len: 17
v_gene: TRBV15
d_gene: NA

CDR3aa: CASNEGQWQPQHF
CDR3nt: TGTGCCAGCAACGAGGGGCAGTGGCAGCCCCAGCATTTT
abundance: NA
j_gene: TRBJ1-5
len: 13
v_gene: TRBV2
d_gene: NA

CDR3aa: CASNMKGQRDPTF
CDR3nt: TGTGCCAGCAATATGAAGGGACAACGAGATCCCACCTTC
abundance: NA
j_gene: TRBJ1-2
len: 13
v_gene: TRBV12-3/TRBV12-4
d_gene: NA

CDR3aa: CATSAPSGTPYNEQFF
CDR3nt: TGTGCCACCAGTGCTCCTAGCGGGACCCCCTACAATGAGCAGTTCTTC
abundance: NA
j_gene: TRBJ2-1
len: 16
v_gene: TRBV24-1
d_gene: TRBD2

CDR3aa: CASSPGTAFNSPLHF
CDR3nt: TGTGCCAGTAGTCCCGGGACAGCCTTTAACTCACCCCTCCACTTT
abundance: once
j_gene: TRBJ1-6
len: 15
v_gene: TRBV19
d_gene: TRBD1

CDR3aa: CASSVLQGGSYGYTF
CDR3nt: TGTGCCAGCAGTGTCCTACAGGGCGGTTCTTATGGCTACACCTTC
abundance: NA
j_gene: TRBJ1-2
len: 15
v_gene: TRBV2
d_gene: NA

CDR3aa: CASSLGTGTGANVLTF
CDR3nt: TGTGCCAGCAGCCTCGGGACAGGGACCGGGGCCAACGTCCTGACTTTC
abundance: once
j_gene: TRBJ2-6
len: 16
v_gene: TRBV11-3
d_gene: TRBD1

CDR3aa: CASIPLSGNGNYGYTF
CDR3nt: TGTGCCAGTATCCCACTCTCAGGTAACGGCAACTATGGCTACACCTTC
abundance: NA
j_gene: TRBJ1-2
len: 16
v_gene: TRBV19
d_gene: NA

CDR3aa: CASSLGSGMTYEQYF
CDR3nt: TGTGCCAGCAGTTTGGGTAGCGGGATGACGTACGAGCAGTACTTC
abundance: NA
j_gene: TRBJ2-7
len: 15
v_gene: TRBV28
d_gene: TRBD2